This T cell receptor (beta chain) emerged from a study of CD8+ T cells in alopecia areata. Study-wide findings and caveats: Among patients, TCR sharing was less clear than in mice, a difference possibly due in part to HLA diversity in the patient population.

With regard to this clone: Its antigen is still unknown.

Treatment noted: oral pan-JAK inhibitor, 5-10 mg twice daily. RNA extraction and reverse transcription yielded cDNA as sequencing template. TCRdb's table, derived via immunoSEQ multiplex PCR, lists solely in-frame clones and lacks some. This sample has approximately 130,000 clones, with over 55% found just once. Germline loops: CDR1 ENHRY, CDR2 SYGVKD. CDR3 length: 13 amino acids. Trimming took 7 bases from V and 7 from J, leaving 14 bases between them. This chain links TRBV10-3 with TRBJ2-1; tentative D call: TRBD2 (5 bases). The material was CD4+ T cells sorted from blood, obtained at week 4, from a patient treated with tofacitinib. The receptor was derived from a human donor with alopecia areata. The CDR3 sequence: CAITLGRGNEQFF. Written as DNA, the CDR3 is TGTGCCATCACGCTAGGAAGAGGGAATGAGCAGTTCTTC.